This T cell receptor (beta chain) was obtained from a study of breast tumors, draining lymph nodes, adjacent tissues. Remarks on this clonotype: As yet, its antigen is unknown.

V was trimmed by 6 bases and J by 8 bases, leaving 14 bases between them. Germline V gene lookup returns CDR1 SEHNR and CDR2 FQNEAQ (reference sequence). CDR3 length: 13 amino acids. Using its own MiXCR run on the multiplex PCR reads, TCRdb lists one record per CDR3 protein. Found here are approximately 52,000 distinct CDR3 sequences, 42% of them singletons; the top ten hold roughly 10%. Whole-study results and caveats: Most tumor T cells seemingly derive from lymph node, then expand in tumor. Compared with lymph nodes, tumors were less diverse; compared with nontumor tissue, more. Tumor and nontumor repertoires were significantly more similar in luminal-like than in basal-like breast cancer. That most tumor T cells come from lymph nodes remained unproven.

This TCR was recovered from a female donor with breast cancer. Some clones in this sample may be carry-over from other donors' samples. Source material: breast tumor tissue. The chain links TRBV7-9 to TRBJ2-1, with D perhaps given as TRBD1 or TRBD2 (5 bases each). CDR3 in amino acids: CASRGVQRDEQFF. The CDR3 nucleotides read TGTGCCAGCAGAGGGGTCCAGAGGGATGAGCAGTTCTTC. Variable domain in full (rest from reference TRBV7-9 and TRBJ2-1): DTGVSQNPRHKITKRGQNVTFRCDPISEHNRLYWYRQTLGQGPEFLTYFQNEAQLEKSRLLSDRFSAERPKGSFSTLEIQRTEQGDSAMYLCASRGVQRDEQFFGPGTRLTVL.